The 26 T cell receptor beta chains below all came from one sample that was sequenced in a study of blood T cell repertoires in COVID-19. The protocol was immunoSEQ multiplex PCR, while the TCRdb copy is restricted to in-frame clones and leaves out a portion. This sample carries some 180,000 clones, 81% of them seen once, and the ten largest clones take approximately 10%. Material for sequencing was peripheral blood. The receptor source for this set is a woman between 40 and 55 years old with COVID-19, enrolled during active disease.

This chain uses TRBV6-5 with TRBJ1-4, with TRBD1 matching 7 bases. The V and J ends lost 8 bases and 5 bases, in that order; junction bases with no gene match: 8. CDR1 is MNHEY and CDR2 is SVGAGI in the germline V gene. This CDR3 region has 14 residues. The CDR3 loop is CASYRQGRNEKLFF. The CDR3 nucleotides are TGTGCCAGCTACCGACAGGGCAGAAATGAAAAACTGTTTTTT.

This clone was counted many times. The chain joins TRBV29-1 to TRBJ1-2; 9 nucleotides line up with TRBD1. Germline trimming cut 4 bases from V and 1 base from J; bases unmatched to any gene: 7. The CDR3 has 15 residues. CDR1 SQVTM and CDR2 ANQGSEA come from the germline V gene. Written as DNA, the CDR3 is TGCAGCGTTGCAAGTCGGACAGGGGATAACTATGGCTACACCTTC. It is translated as CSVASRTGDNYGYTF.

The V and J genes are TRBV4-1 and TRBJ2-5; 7 positions match TRBD2. Germline CDR1 is MGHRA and CDR2 is YSYEKL. J was trimmed by 1 base and V by 3 bases; bases with no gene match: 2. The CDR3 consists of 14 residues. The CDR3, as DNA: TGCGCCAGCAGCCAGGGGGGGGTCCAAGAGACCCAGTACTTC. This gives the protein CASSQGGVQETQYF.

This clone appeared a single time. The same CDR3 arises from other DNA sequences in this sample as well. The chain carries TRBV3-1 (or the pseudogene TRBV3-2) and TRBJ1-5, with D possibly TRBD1 on 6 matching bases. Between the trimmed V and J ends, which lost 6 bases and 3 bases, there was a span of 18 bases. The germline gives CDR1 LGHDT, CDR2 YNNKEL (reference sequence). The CDR3 is 16 amino acids. This CDR3 reads CASSQERDIINQPQHF. The CDR3 DNA follows: TGTGCCAGCAGTCAGGAGCGGGACATCATCAATCAGCCCCAGCATTTT.

This rearrangement joins TRBV4-1 to TRBJ2-3, with 8 nucleotides matching TRBD1. This CDR3 region has 17 residues. Germline V lookup: CDR1 MGHRA, CDR2 YSYEKL. Trimming at V came to 0 bases and at J to 2 bases, leaving 7 bases not matched to a gene. The CDR3 bases are TGCGCCAGCAGCCAAGAGGGATGGGACAGGTACACAGATACGCAGTATTTT. Its protein is CASSQEGWDRYTDTQYF.

This chain connects TRBV28 to TRBJ2-1, with D maybe TRBD1 (5 bases). This CDR3 comprises 16 residues. Per the germline V gene, CDR1 is MDHEN and CDR2 is SYDVKM. Trimming shortened V by 2 bases and J by 8 bases, and 19 bases separated the two germline ends. DNA for the CDR3: TGTGCCAGCAGTTTAACACCAGGGATTTCGGCAGATGAGCAGTTCTTC. This gives the protein CASSLTPGISADEQFF.

This clone was detected once. This chain joins TRBV28 and TRBJ1-5; D is uncertain. In germline, CDR1 is MDHEN, CDR2 SYDVKM. Trimming left V 6 bases short and J 0 bases short, with 9 bases between. The CDR3 loop spans 14 amino acids. This CDR3 reads CASSYGVSNQPQHF. As DNA, the CDR3 is TGTGCCAGCAGCTACGGGGTTAGCAATCAGCCCCAGCATTTT.

V and J are TRBV6-5 and TRBJ2-5; D remains unclear. The CDR3 runs to 15 residues. Trimming shortened V by 3 bases and J by 5 bases, and 16 bases separated the two germline ends. Germline CDR1 MNHEY, CDR2 SVGAGI. CDR3 amino acids: CASSYGGNLGETQYF. CDR3 DNA sequence: TGTGCCAGCAGTTATGGTGGAAATCTGGGCGAGACCCAGTACTTC.

This sequence joins TRBV13 and TRBJ1-1; TRBD1 agrees at 7 bases. The junction had 11 bases not matched to a gene; V was cut back by 5 bases and J by 5 bases. The CDR3 runs to 15 residues. Germline CDR1 PRHDT, CDR2 FYEKMQ (reference sequence). CDR3 nucleotide sequence: TGTGCCAGCAGCCCCAGACAGGGCGGGGGGACTGAAGCTTTCTTT. Encoded protein: CASSPRQGGGTEAFF.

In this sample, this clone turned up a few times. The genes are TRBV11-2 and TRBJ2-7; 14 bases align to TRBD2. This CDR3 comprises 15 residues. Per the germline V gene, CDR1 is SGHAT and CDR2 is FQNNGV. The J segment lost 7 bases and the V segment lost 4 bases, leaving 6 bases of the junction unmatched. CDR3 sequence (DNA): TGTGCCAGCAGCTCGACTAGCGGGGGGGCGGGAGAGCAGTACGTC. It is translated as CASSSTSGGAGEQYV.

This chain joins TRBV5-5 and TRBJ2-5; D is undetermined. V lost 10 bases and J 5 bases, leaving 12 bases between the germline ends. The CDR3 consists of 11 residues. CDR1 and CDR2 from the germline V gene are SGHKS and YYEKEE (reference sequence). The CDR3, as DNA: TGTGCCGCAGGCGATGGGGAGACCCAGTACTTC. This translates into CAAGDGETQYF. Supplemented by reference TRBV5-5 and TRBJ2-5, the full variable domain reads DAGVTQSPTHLIKTRGQQVTLRCSPISGHKSVSWYQQVLGQGPQFIFQYYEKEERGRGNFPDRFSARQFPNYSSELNVNALLLGDSALYLCAAGDGETQYFGPGTRLLVL.

This rearrangement joins TRBV5-4 to TRBJ2-3, with 7 bases matching TRBD2. The trim removed 4 bases at V and 4 bases at J, leaving 6 bases unmatched. Germline values: CDR1 SGHNT, CDR2 YYREEE (reference sequence). The CDR3 totals 14 residues. The CDR3 is CASSPGLDSDTQYF. The CDR3 DNA is TGTGCCAGCAGCCCTGGACTAGATTCAGATACGCAGTATTTT.

The CDR3 sequence is CAWSVRENEKLFF. DNA for the CDR3: TGTGCCTGGAGTGTAAGGGAGAATGAAAAACTGTTTTTT. The chain employs TRBV30 and TRBJ1-4; D is uncertain. The V gene's germline CDR1 is GTSNPN and CDR2 SVGIG (reference sequence). The CDR3 covers 13 residues. V lost 0 bases and J 5 bases, leaving 7 bases between the germline ends.

The chain is built from TRBV30 and TRBJ1-5; 7 bases line up with TRBD1. The CDR3 sequence is 15 residues long. The germline V gene encodes CDR1 GTSNPN and CDR2 SVGIG (reference sequence). Losses at the gene ends were 0 bases for V and 2 bases for J; bases not matched to a gene: 4. DNA of the CDR3: TGTGCCTGGAGTGTTACAGGGGACGGCAATCAGCCCCAGCATTTT. This codes for CAWSVTGDGNQPQHF.

This clone came up a few times. The J gene is TRBJ2-3, the V gene TRBV7-6; TRBD2 agrees at 10 bases. The trim removed 5 bases at V and 7 bases at J, leaving 9 bases unmatched. The length of the CDR3 is 15 residues. CDR1 and CDR2 (germline): SGHVS, FNYEAQ. CDR3 DNA: TGTGCCAGCAGCCTCCCTAGCGGGAGTATCTATACGCAGTATTTT. It codes for CASSLPSGSIYTQYF.

The V call is TRBV10-2, the J call TRBJ2-3, with 9 bases matching TRBD1. There are 14 residues in the CDR3. CDR1 is WSHSY, CDR2 SAAADI, per germline. Germline trimming cut 6 bases from V and 0 bases from J; bases unmatched to any gene: 1. The CDR3 here is CASRDRGSTDTQYF. The CDR3 DNA is TGCGCCAGCAGGGACAGGGGTAGCACAGATACGCAGTATTTT.

This clone was counted between two and nine times. The chain recombines TRBV18 with TRBJ1-2; 11 bases are a match to TRBD1. The germline V gene has CDR1 KGHSH and CDR2 LQKENI. V lost 3 bases, J lost 6 bases, and 0 bases stayed unmatched. The CDR3 loop spans 13 amino acids. The CDR3 sequence: CASSPDRGHGYTF. The CDR3 DNA is TGTGCCAGCTCACCGGACAGGGGGCATGGCTACACCTTC. Together with reference TRBV18 and TRBJ1-2, the CDR3 gives the full variable domain: NAGVMQNPRHLVRRRGQEARLRCSPMKGHSHVYWYRQLPEEGLKFMVYLQKENIIDESGMPKERFSAEFPKEGPSILRIQQVVRGDSAAYFCASSPDRGHGYTFGSGTRLTVV.

The chain is built from TRBV9 and TRBJ2-7; 8 bases line up with TRBD2. This CDR3 comprises 14 residues. V trimming: 2 bases; J trimming: 1 base; junction bases outside the gene matches: 2. Looked up from germline, CDR1 is SGDLS and CDR2 is YYNGEE. This CDR3 is CASSVTSESYEQYF. The CDR3 nucleotides read TGTGCCAGCAGCGTGACTAGCGAATCCTACGAGCAGTACTTC.

This clone was seen many times. The V and J genes are TRBV9 and TRBJ2-7, with a tentative D call TRBD1 (5 bases). Trimming removed 0 bases at V and 2 bases at J, with 9 bases between. The CDR3 sequence is 14 residues long. Germline assignment: CDR1 SGDLS and CDR2 YYNGEE. The CDR3 bases are TGTGCCAGCAGCGTAGGACAGCAGACCTACGAGCAGTACTTC. It is translated as CASSVGQQTYEQYF.

The chain recombines TRBV19 with TRBJ1-2, with TRBD1 matching 8 bases. In germline, CDR1 is LNHDA, CDR2 SQIVND (reference sequence). J was trimmed by 7 bases and V by 2 bases; bases with no gene match: 6. The CDR3 runs 14 residues. The chain's CDR3 is CASSIRGQGTGYTF. The CDR3 nucleotides are TGTGCCAGTAGTATAAGAGGACAGGGAACTGGCTACACCTTC.

The J gene is TRBJ1-2, the V gene TRBV19; perhaps TRBD1 as D (5 bases). Germline V gene data show CDR1 as LNHDA and CDR2 as SQIVND (reference sequence). Trimming cost V 5 bases and J 3 bases, with 19 bases left between them. The length of the CDR3 is 16 residues. The DNA for the CDR3 is TGTGCCAGTAGTCCCCATTTCTCGCGGGGGGACTATGGCTACACCTTC. It encodes CASSPHFSRGDYGYTF.

The gene calls are TRBV7-9 and TRBJ2-5, with a tentative D call TRBD1 (6 bases). V was pared by 6 bases and J by 1 base, with 12 bases between. Looked up from germline, CDR1 is SEHNR and CDR2 is FQNEAQ (reference sequence). This CDR3 region has 14 residues. The CDR3 sequence: CASRDGRGQETQYF. In DNA form, the CDR3 reads TGTGCCAGCAGGGACGGCAGGGGCCAAGAGACCCAGTACTTC.

This clone has more than one count but fewer than ten. The rearrangement joins TRBV11-1 to TRBJ2-2, with D uncertain. The V end lost 5 bases, the J end lost 2 bases, and 12 bases lay between the germline ends. CDR3 length: 15 residues. Germline CDR1 reads SGHAT; CDR2 reads FQDESV (reference sequence). The CDR3 region is CASSPTQVNTGELFF. In DNA form, the CDR3 reads TGTGCCAGCAGCCCTACTCAAGTCAACACCGGGGAGCTGTTTTTT.

The J gene is TRBJ1-2, the V gene TRBV5-5, with no clear D. CDR1 and CDR2 from the germline V gene are SGHKS and YYEKEE (reference sequence). V was trimmed by 5 bases and J by 4 bases, leaving 18 bases between them. The CDR3 runs to 15 residues. The CDR3 loop is CASRPDPSSGYGYTF. The DNA of the CDR3 is TGTGCCAGCAGGCCAGACCCTTCCTCGGGCTATGGCTACACCTTC.

The J gene is TRBJ2-1, the V gene TRBV20-1; D might be TRBD2 (5 bases). Germline assignment: CDR1 DFQATT and CDR2 SNEGSKA (reference sequence). The germline V and J ends were trimmed by 3 bases and 12 bases, with 12 bases remaining between them. The CDR3 is 11 residues long. The CDR3 DNA follows: TGCAGTGCTAGCGAGCGGAAGATGCAGTTCTTC. It translates to CSASERKMQFF.

The genes are TRBV19 and TRBJ2-4; 9 nucleotides agree with TRBD1. Per the germline V gene, CDR1 is LNHDA and CDR2 is SQIVND (reference sequence). Trimming cost V 4 bases and J 8 bases; bases outside gene matches: 15. The length of the CDR3 is 17 residues. Here the CDR3 reads CASSTAGQGTILDIQYF. The DNA of the CDR3 is TGTGCCAGTAGTACCGCGGGACAGGGTACAATATTGGACATTCAGTACTTC.